The clone carrying this T cell receptor (beta chain) was seen a handful of times. The antigen remains undetermined. Regions amplified from RNA transcripts were the TCR beta CDR3 regions. When the TCR CDR3 underwent first-round RT-PCR, the HTBI primer set was used. TCRdb re-analysed the multiplex PCR reads in MiXCR, keeping a single row per CDR3 protein. The top ten clones hold 12% to 15% of a sample with hundreds of thousands of distinct CDR3 sequences, 15% to 17% of them seen once. This specimen comes from a study of T cells in Graves' hyperthyroidism and ophthalmopathy. Study conclusions and caveats: A model using 13 V-J features told ophthalmopathy apart from stable hyperthyroidism.

V was cut by 0 bases and J by 7 bases, with 17 bases left in between. Germline V lookup: CDR1 SGHTS, CDR2 YDEGEE. The CDR3 is 15 residues long. This TCR derives from a woman under 30 with Graves' hyperthyroidism. The sample comprised blood. The chain employs TRBV5-8 and TRBJ2-7; D possibly corresponds to TRBD1 (6 bases). CDR3 bases: TGTGCCAGCAGCTTGGAGGCAGTGAGGGGGTTAGAGCAGTACTTC. It encodes CASSLEAVRGLEQYF. The full variable domain, its missing parts supplied by reference TRBV5-8 and TRBJ2-7, is EAGVTQSPTHLIKTRGQQATLRCSPISGHTSVYWYQQALGLGLQFLLWYDEGEERNRGNFPPRFSGRQFPNYSSELNVNALELEDSALYLCASSLEAVRGLEQYFGPGTRLTVT.